One TCR beta chain is described in this entry. Its antigen is currently unknown. The data originate from a study of T cell repertoires in cytomegalovirus infection. Study as a whole: CMV epitopes used comprised recently identified HLA-C-restricted ones and well-studied HLA-B-restricted ones. Evidence of both CMV infection and a matching HLA type came from public TCR beta signatures.

Trimming removed 0 bases from V and 0 bases from J, with 12 bases in between. Per the germline V gene, CDR1 is MNHNY and CDR2 is SVGAGI (reference sequence). The CDR3 contains 16 residues. Each CDR3 protein gets one entry after TCRdb re-called the reads with MiXCR. Of 450,000 to 600,000 distinct CDR3 sequences listed, about 33% are singletons. Study results and limitations: The ex vivo response showed dominance by HLA-C-restricted CMV-specific TCR beta clonotypes. Identification of carriers of CMV plus the relevant HLA was achieved through cumulative public TCR beta family frequency.

This specimen was cultured PBMCs, taken from culture after CMV antigen stimulation. This TCR was recovered from a human donor in good health (CMV status not recorded). Some clones in this sample may be carry-over from other donors' samples. The chain couples TRBV6-6 to TRBJ2-7; D gene unclear. The CDR3 DNA sequence: TGTGCCAGCAGTTACTCGAGTCTACCGAGCTCCTACGAGCAGTACTTC. Protein: CASSYSSLPSSYEQYF.